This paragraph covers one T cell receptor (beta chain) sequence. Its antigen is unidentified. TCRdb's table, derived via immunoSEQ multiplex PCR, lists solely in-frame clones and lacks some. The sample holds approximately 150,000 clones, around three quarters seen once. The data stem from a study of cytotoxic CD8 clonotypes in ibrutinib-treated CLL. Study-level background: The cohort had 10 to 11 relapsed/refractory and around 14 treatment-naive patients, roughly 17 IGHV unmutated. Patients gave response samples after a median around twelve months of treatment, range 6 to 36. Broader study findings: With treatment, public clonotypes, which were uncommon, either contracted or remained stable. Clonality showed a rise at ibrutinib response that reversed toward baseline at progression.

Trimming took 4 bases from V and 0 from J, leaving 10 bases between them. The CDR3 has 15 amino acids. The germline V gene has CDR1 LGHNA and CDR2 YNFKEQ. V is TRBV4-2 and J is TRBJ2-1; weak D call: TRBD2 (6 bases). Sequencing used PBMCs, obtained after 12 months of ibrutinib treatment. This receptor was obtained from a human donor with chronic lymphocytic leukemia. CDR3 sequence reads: CASSPTSSSYNEQFF. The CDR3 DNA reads TGTGCCAGCAGCCCGACTAGTAGCTCCTACAATGAGCAGTTCTTC.